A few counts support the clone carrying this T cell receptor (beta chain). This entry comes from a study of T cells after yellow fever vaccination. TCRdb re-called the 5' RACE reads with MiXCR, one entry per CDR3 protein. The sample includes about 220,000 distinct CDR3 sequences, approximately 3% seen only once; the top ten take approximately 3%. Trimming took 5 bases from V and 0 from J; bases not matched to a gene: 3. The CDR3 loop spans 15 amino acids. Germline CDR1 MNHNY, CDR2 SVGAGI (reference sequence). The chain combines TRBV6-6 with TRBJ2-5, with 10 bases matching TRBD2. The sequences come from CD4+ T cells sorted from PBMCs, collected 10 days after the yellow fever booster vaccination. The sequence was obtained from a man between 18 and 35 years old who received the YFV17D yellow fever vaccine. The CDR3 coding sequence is TGTGCCAGCAGTAGACTAGCGGGTTACCAAGAGACCCAGTACTTC. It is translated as CASSRLAGYQETQYF.